The rows below give T cell receptor gamma chains drawn from one sample of a study of gamma-delta T cells after stem cell transplantation. TCRdb processed the RT-PCR reads again with the CATT caller. The sample has over 2,500 gamma-chain clones; around 19% are singletons. Source material: gamma-delta T cells. These receptors were obtained from a human donor. It is not recorded whose cells these are; they may come from a transplant donor. The CDR3 runs from the conserved cysteine through the conserved F or W. The size entry is marked missing in some rows and otherwise reads once, few, many or a size class.

CDR3 protein: CALWEVQLGYKKLF
CDR3 DNA: TGTGCCTTGTGGGAGGTGCAATTGGGGTATAAGAAACTCTTT
J gene: TRGJ1/TRGJ2
V gene: TRGV9
CDR3 length: 14
clone size: few

CDR3 protein: CATWDRQGIKTF
CDR3 DNA: TGTGCCACCTGGGATCGCCAGGGGATCAAGACGTTT
J gene: TRGJP2
V gene: TRGV8
CDR3 length: 12
clone size: .

CDR3 protein: CATWDGQRYKKLF
CDR3 DNA: TGTGCCACCTGGGATGGGCAGCGTTATAAGAAACTCTTT
J gene: TRGJ1/TRGJ2
V gene: TRGV4
CDR3 length: 13
clone size: .

CDR3 protein: CALWEVPTGWFKIF
CDR3 DNA: TGTGCCTTGTGGGAGGTGCCCACTGGTTGGTTCAAGATATTT
J gene: TRGJP1
V gene: TRGV9
CDR3 length: 14
clone size: medium-sized

CDR3 protein: CATWDRRDGYKKLF
CDR3 DNA: TGTGCCACCTGGGACAGGCGGGATGGTTATAAGAAACTCTTT
J gene: TRGJ1/TRGJ2
V gene: TRGV3
CDR3 length: 14
clone size: .

CDR3 protein: CATWDGPFYYKKLF
CDR3 DNA: TGTGCCACCTGGGATGGGCCCTTTTATTATAAGAAACTCTTT
J gene: TRGJ1/TRGJ2
V gene: TRGV4
CDR3 length: 14
clone size: few

CDR3 protein: CALWRNYYKKLF
CDR3 DNA: TGTGCCTTGTGGAGGAATTATTATAAGAAACTCTTT
J gene: TRGJ1/TRGJ2
V gene: TRGV9
CDR3 length: 12
clone size: few

CDR3 protein: CATWEEGNSSDWIKTF
CDR3 DNA: TGTGCCACCTGGGAGGAGGGGAATAGTAGTGATTGGATCAAGACGTTT
J gene: TRGJP2
V gene: TRGV4
CDR3 length: 16
clone size: .

CDR3 protein: CATWVPNTTGWFKIF
CDR3 DNA: TGTGCCACCTGGGTCCCGAATACCACTGGTTGGTTCAAGATATTT
J gene: TRGJP1
V gene: TRGV8
CDR3 length: 15
clone size: .

CDR3 protein: CATWDGPGKKLF
CDR3 DNA: TGTGCCACCTGGGATGGGCCGGGCAAGAAACTCTTT
J gene: TRGJ1/TRGJ2
V gene: TRGV4
CDR3 length: 12
clone size: .

CDR3 protein: CATSKDWIKTF
CDR3 DNA: TGTGCCACCTCCAAGGATTGGATCAAGACGTTT
J gene: TRGJP2
V gene: TRGV8
CDR3 length: 11
clone size: few

CDR3 protein: CATWDRLPSEKLF
CDR3 DNA: TGTGCCACCTGGGACAGGCTTCCCTCTGAGAAACTCTTT
J gene: TRGJ1/TRGJ2
V gene: TRGV4
CDR3 length: 13
clone size: .

CDR3 protein: CATWLGGGSDWIKTF
CDR3 DNA: TGTGCCACCTGGTTGGGGGGTGGTAGTGATTGGATCAAGACGTTT
J gene: TRGJP2
V gene: TRGV4
CDR3 length: 15
clone size: few

CDR3 protein: CATWDRLYYYKKLF
CDR3 DNA: TGTGCCACCTGGGACAGGCTGTATTATTATAAGAAACTCTTT
J gene: TRGJ1/TRGJ2
V gene: TRGV3
CDR3 length: 14
clone size: few

CDR3 protein: CATWDGSYKKLF
CDR3 DNA: TGTGCCACCTGGGATGGTAGTTATAAGAAACTCTTT
J gene: TRGJ1/TRGJ2
V gene: TRGV4
CDR3 length: 12
clone size: .

CDR3 protein: CATWDFPGWFKIF
CDR3 DNA: TGTGCCACCTGGGACTTTCCTGGTTGGTTCAAGATATTT
J gene: TRGJP1
V gene: TRGV3
CDR3 length: 13
clone size: .

CDR3 protein: CATWDAGPKKLF
CDR3 DNA: TGTGCCACCTGGGACGCCGGCCCTAAGAAACTCTTT
J gene: TRGJ1/TRGJ2
V gene: TRGV2
CDR3 length: 12
clone size: few

CDR3 protein: CATWDDQGDYKKLF
CDR3 DNA: TGTGCCACCTGGGACGACCAAGGGGATTATAAGAAACTCTTT
J gene: TRGJ1/TRGJ2
V gene: TRGV2
CDR3 length: 14
clone size: .

CDR3 protein: CATWDGQGSDWIKTF
CDR3 DNA: TGTGCCACCTGGGACGGGCAGGGGAGTGATTGGATCAAGACGTTT
J gene: TRGJP2
V gene: TRGV2
CDR3 length: 15
clone size: medium-sized

CDR3 protein: CALWEARGEKLF
CDR3 DNA: TGTGCCTTGTGGGAGGCGAGGGGGGAGAAACTCTTT
J gene: TRGJ1/TRGJ2
V gene: TRGV9
CDR3 length: 12
clone size: .

CDR3 protein: CATWDGPLSYKKLF
CDR3 DNA: TGCGCCACCTGGGATGGACCCCTTTCTTATAAGAAACTCTTT
J gene: TRGJ1/TRGJ2
V gene: TRGV4
CDR3 length: 14
clone size: .

CDR3 protein: CATWDGQNYYKKLF
CDR3 DNA: TGTGCCACCTGGGATGGGCAAAATTATTATAAGAAACTCTTT
J gene: TRGJ1/TRGJ2
V gene: TRGV4
CDR3 length: 14
clone size: few

CDR3 protein: CATWEKRVDYYKKLF
CDR3 DNA: TGTGCCACCTGGGAAAAACGAGTGGATTATTATAAGAAACTCTTT
J gene: TRGJ1/TRGJ2
V gene: TRGV3
CDR3 length: 15
clone size: few

CDR3 protein: CALWCAGGKLF
CDR3 DNA: TGTGCCTTGTGGTGCGCGGGGGGGAAACTCTTT
J gene: TRGJ1/TRGJ2
V gene: TRGV9
CDR3 length: 11
clone size: few

CDR3 protein: CALWEVGELGKKIKVF
CDR3 DNA: TGTGCCTTGTGGGAGGTAGGAGAGTTGGGCAAAAAAATCAAGGTATTT
J gene: TRGJP
V gene: TRGV9
CDR3 length: 16
clone size: .

CDR3 protein: CATWENYKKLF
CDR3 DNA: TGTGCCACCTGGGAGAATTATAAGAAACTCTTT
J gene: TRGJ1/TRGJ2
V gene: TRGV4
CDR3 length: 11
clone size: few

CDR3 protein: CATWDFAGYYKKLF
CDR3 DNA: TGTGCCACCTGGGACTTCGCGGGTTATTATAAGAAACTCTTT
J gene: TRGJ1/TRGJ2
V gene: TRGV2
CDR3 length: 14
clone size: .

CDR3 protein: CATWDIYYKKLF
CDR3 DNA: TGTGCCACCTGGGACATCTATTATAAGAAACTCTTT
J gene: TRGJ1/TRGJ2
V gene: TRGV3
CDR3 length: 12
clone size: large

CDR3 protein: CATWDRRGSDWIKTF
CDR3 DNA: TGTGCCACCTGGGACAGGCGTGGTAGTGATTGGATCAAGACGTTT
J gene: TRGJP2
V gene: TRGV3
CDR3 length: 15
clone size: few

CDR3 protein: CATWDGPKKLF
CDR3 DNA: TGTGCCACCTGGGACGGGCCGAAGAAACTCTTT
J gene: TRGJ1/TRGJ2
V gene: TRGV2
CDR3 length: 11
clone size: few

CDR3 protein: CATWVPPGKKLF
CDR3 DNA: TGTGCCACCTGGGTTCCCCCGGGTAAGAAACTCTTT
J gene: TRGJ1/TRGJ2
V gene: TRGV8
CDR3 length: 12
clone size: few

CDR3 protein: CALWEVQGNYKKLF
CDR3 DNA: TGTGCCTTGTGGGAGGTGCAAGGTAATTATAAGAAACTCTTT
J gene: TRGJ1/TRGJ2
V gene: TRGV9
CDR3 length: 14
clone size: large

CDR3 protein: CATWDGPRYKKLF
CDR3 DNA: TGTGCCACCTGGGATGGGCCGAGGTATAAGAAACTCTTT
J gene: TRGJ1/TRGJ2
V gene: TRGV4
CDR3 length: 13
clone size: once

CDR3 protein: CALWERPTKKLF
CDR3 DNA: TGTGCCTTGTGGGAGCGTCCAACTAAGAAACTCTTT
J gene: TRGJ1/TRGJ2
V gene: TRGV9
CDR3 length: 12
clone size: .

CDR3 protein: CALWEGYYKKLF
CDR3 DNA: TGTGCCTTGTGGGAAGGTTATTATAAGAAACTCTTT
J gene: TRGJ1/TRGJ2
V gene: TRGV9
CDR3 length: 12
clone size: .

CDR3 protein: CATWDSPYYKKLF
CDR3 DNA: TGTGCCACCTGGGACAGCCCGTATTATAAGAAACTCTTT
J gene: TRGJ1/TRGJ2
V gene: TRGV3
CDR3 length: 13
clone size: .

CDR3 protein: CATWDRPSGGGLF
CDR3 DNA: TGTGCCACCTGGGACAGGCCTAGCGGGGGCGGACTCTTT
J gene: TRGJ1/TRGJ2
V gene: TRGV3
CDR3 length: 13
clone size: few

CDR3 protein: CATWDPMGGDWIKTF
CDR3 DNA: TGTGCCACCTGGGACCCGATGGGGGGTGATTGGATCAAGACGTTT
J gene: TRGJP2
V gene: TRGV4
CDR3 length: 15
clone size: .

CDR3 protein: CATWLGGGSDWIRTF
CDR3 DNA: TGTGCCACCTGGTTGGGGGGTGGTAGTGATTGGATCAGGACGTTT
J gene: TRGJP2
V gene: TRGV4
CDR3 length: 15
clone size: few

CDR3 protein: CATWDGRGDYYKKLF
CDR3 DNA: TGTGCCACCTGGGACGGCCGAGGGGATTATTATAAGAAACTCTTT
J gene: TRGJ1/TRGJ2
V gene: TRGV2
CDR3 length: 15
clone size: few

CDR3 protein: CALWSGSGKLF
CDR3 DNA: TGTGCCTTGTGGTCCGGTAGTGGGAAACTCTTT
J gene: TRGJ1/TRGJ2
V gene: TRGV9
CDR3 length: 11
clone size: .

CDR3 protein: CALWEGGYKKLF
CDR3 DNA: TGTGCCTTGTGGGAGGGCGGTTATAAGAAACTCTTT
J gene: TRGJ1/TRGJ2
V gene: TRGV9
CDR3 length: 12
clone size: large

CDR3 protein: CATWDGSLKKLF
CDR3 DNA: TGTGCCACCTGGGATGGGTCTCTGAAGAAACTCTTT
J gene: TRGJ1/TRGJ2
V gene: TRGV4
CDR3 length: 12
clone size: .

CDR3 protein: CATWAKKKKLF
CDR3 DNA: TGTGCCACCTGGGCTAAGAAGAAGAAACTCTTT
J gene: TRGJ1/TRGJ2
V gene: TRGV4
CDR3 length: 11
clone size: .

CDR3 protein: CATWEGGKKLF
CDR3 DNA: TGTGCCACCTGGGAGGGGGGTAAGAAACTCTTT
J gene: TRGJ1/TRGJ2
V gene: TRGV4
CDR3 length: 11
clone size: .

CDR3 protein: CATWDLNYYKKLF
CDR3 DNA: TGCGCCACCTGGGACTTAAATTATTATAAGAAACTCTTT
J gene: TRGJ1/TRGJ2
V gene: TRGV2
CDR3 length: 13
clone size: .

CDR3 protein: CALWEVRDPDHYYKKLF
CDR3 DNA: TGTGCCTTGTGGGAGGTGCGGGATCCCGACCATTATTATAAGAAACTCTTT
J gene: TRGJ1/TRGJ2
V gene: TRGV9
CDR3 length: 17
clone size: few

CDR3 protein: CALWEVGSPYKKLF
CDR3 DNA: TGTGCCTTGTGGGAGGTGGGGAGTCCTTATAAGAAACTCTTT
J gene: TRGJ1/TRGJ2
V gene: TRGV9
CDR3 length: 14
clone size: medium-sized

CDR3 protein: CATWNVYKKLF
CDR3 DNA: TGTGCCACCTGGAATGTTTATAAGAAACTCTTT
J gene: TRGJ1/TRGJ2
V gene: TRGV3
CDR3 length: 11
clone size: .

CDR3 protein: CATWDEHSSDWIKTF
CDR3 DNA: TGTGCCACCTGGGATGAACATAGTAGTGATTGGATCAAGACGTTT
J gene: TRGJP2
V gene: TRGV4
CDR3 length: 15
clone size: .

CDR3 protein: CATWDGQREKLF
CDR3 DNA: TGTGCCACCTGGGACGGGCAAAGAGAGAAACTCTTT
J gene: TRGJ1/TRGJ2
V gene: TRGV2
CDR3 length: 12
clone size: few

CDR3 protein: CALWGDRELGKKIKVF
CDR3 DNA: TGTGCCTTGTGGGGGGATAGGGAATTGGGCAAAAAAATCAAGGTATTT
J gene: TRGJP
V gene: TRGV9
CDR3 length: 16
clone size: .